This T cell receptor beta chain was captured in a study of blood T cell repertoires in COVID-19 (TCRdb year 2020). With regard to the full study: The collaborator samples originated in the United States, Italy and Spain and spanned the acute and convalescent phases of COVID-19. The prospective study material was composed of cDNA or gDNA derived from T cells, B-cell-depleted T cells, or PBMCs. Subjects who had been exposed to COVID-19, were actively infected with it, or had recovered from it provided the deeply sampled blood TCRbeta repertoires that made up the dataset. The repertoires were made available in a free public database intended to serve as a resource for research on the immune response to SARS-CoV-2. Samples came from the ongoing ImmuneRACE study (first 160 participants) plus 1,254 subjects from 6 global collaborators. A de-identified subject ID, COVID-19 status, age in years and sex were almost always included in the sample metadata. HLA class I and class II types, where available, came from metadata supplied by the sample provider rather than from assay-based typing. Here is what the overall study found, with its caveats: How much clinical and demographic metadata was included differed by source and by participant, and the metadata was provided uncurated.

This clone was detected a few times. The antigen it binds to is not known. No clone much larger than this one lies a single base away; base qualities are absent. V is trimmed back by 2 bases and J by 6 bases, and the junction contains 9 bases that no gene match accounts for. The CDR3, cysteine through phenylalanine, is 15 amino acids long. The retained sequence is limited to the CDR3, 45 bases, with the frame set at the first base. The germline V gene supplies CDR1 SGHAT and CDR2 FQNNGV. TCRbeta CDR3 regions were amplified from genomic DNA by means of the immunoSEQ Assay, a bias-controlled multiplex PCR. On the authors' methods: The number of nucleated cells in each sample was estimated from the amplification of reference gene primers within the assay. Sequence reads were collapsed and filtered to measure the absolute abundance of every unique TCRbeta CDR3 rearrangement. For each sample, productive Simpson clonality was calculated as the square root of Simpson's diversity index over productive rearrangements. TCRdb provides this immuneACCESS table in a form limited to in-frame rearrangements. Some clones are lacking; in checked studies, under half of them reflect an unresolved V gene, and why the rest are absent is not known. V, J and clone size derive from that table, while D and trimming were established from the DNA sequence. The sample has 70,000 or so clones on record, over 80% of them singletons. The ten largest account for about 13% of the sample.

One collaborating source in Seattle enrolled patients while the patients were actively infected and followed the patients over time throughout the course of disease. Collaborating institutions collected whole blood in K2EDTA tubes following their own protocols. For TCRbeta analysis, collaborators shipped samples in one of three forms: frozen whole blood, isolated PBMCs, or DNA extracted from either of those sample types. Sequences were obtained from peripheral blood. The sequence was obtained from a man in his forties or fifties with COVID-19, enrolled during active disease. The receptor chain draws on TRBV11-2 and TRBJ2-7, with TRBD2 identical over 8 junction bases. The bases read TGTGCCAGCAGCTTAACTAGCGGAGGGTATCGCGAGCAGTACTTC. Its translation reads: CASSLTSGGYREQYF.